These T cell receptor beta chains were read from a single sample in a study of cytomegalovirus exposure and HLA in healthy donors. TCRdb keeps only in-frame clones here, not all; method: immunoSEQ multiplex PCR. The table records under 200,000 clones, 68% of them present only once. Sequencing was performed on PBMCs. Source of these receptors: a man between 45 and 60 years old in good health and CMV-seronegative. Both conserved end residues are part of each CDR3. Fields, in order: J gene, V gene, D gene, clone size, CDR3 DNA, CDR3 protein. A D gene is named only where the DNA matches it firmly. Only some rows state a clone size, as once, few, many or a class for expanded clones.

j_call: TRBJ2-1; v_call: TRBV28; d_call: .; clone_size: .; cdr3_nt: TGTGCCACCGTTACAGGGAATGAGCAGTTCTTC; cdr3_aa: CATVTGNEQFF
j_call: TRBJ2-7; v_call: TRBV13; d_call: TRBD1; clone_size: .; cdr3_nt: TGTGCCAGCAGCTTACGGACAGGGGCCTACGAGCAGTACTTC; cdr3_aa: CASSLRTGAYEQYF
j_call: TRBJ1-4; v_call: TRBV5-1; d_call: TRBD1; clone_size: .; cdr3_nt: TGCGCCAGCAGCCAGGGGGGAACTAATGAAAAACTGTTTTTT; cdr3_aa: CASSQGGTNEKLFF
j_call: TRBJ1-2; v_call: TRBV29-1; d_call: TRBD1; clone_size: .; cdr3_nt: TGCAGCGTTGAGGCCGACAGGGAAGTAGACTATGGCTACACCTTC; cdr3_aa: CSVEADREVDYGYTF
j_call: TRBJ2-5; v_call: TRBV5-4; d_call: .; clone_size: .; cdr3_nt: TGTGCCAGCAGCTTGCCGGGGTTGAGGGAGACCCAGTACTTC; cdr3_aa: CASSLPGLRETQYF
j_call: TRBJ1-5; v_call: TRBV19; d_call: .; clone_size: .; cdr3_nt: TGTGCCAGTAGTATACAGGGTGGCAATCAGCCCCAGCATTTT; cdr3_aa: CASSIQGGNQPQHF
j_call: TRBJ1-1; v_call: TRBV29-1; d_call: .; clone_size: .; cdr3_nt: TGCAGCGCTGAGAGGCAGTTGAACACTGAAGCTTTCTTT; cdr3_aa: CSAERQLNTEAFF
j_call: TRBJ1-1; v_call: TRBV18; d_call: .; clone_size: .; cdr3_nt: TGTGCCAGCTCACCAGTCATGAACACTGAAGCTTTCTTT; cdr3_aa: CASSPVMNTEAFF
j_call: TRBJ2-5; v_call: TRBV7-3; d_call: .; clone_size: .; cdr3_nt: TGTGCCAGCAGCTTAGGATGGCAGGGGGGCGAGACCCAGTACTTC; cdr3_aa: CASSLGWQGGETQYF
j_call: TRBJ2-6; v_call: TRBV27; d_call: TRBD1; clone_size: .; cdr3_nt: TGTGCCAGCAGTCCACAGGGGGCGTACTCTGGGGCCAACGTCCTGACTTTC; cdr3_aa: CASSPQGAYSGANVLTF
j_call: TRBJ1-4; v_call: TRBV7-2; d_call: TRBD1; clone_size: .; cdr3_nt: TGTGCCAGCAGCCACAGGGGGCTAGGGGAAAAACTGTTTTTT; cdr3_aa: CASSHRGLGEKLFF
j_call: TRBJ2-1; v_call: TRBV5-1; d_call: TRBD1; clone_size: .; cdr3_nt: TGCGCCAGCAAGCCCGGGACAGGGAGCTACAATGAGCAGTTCTTC; cdr3_aa: CASKPGTGSYNEQFF
j_call: TRBJ1-2; v_call: TRBV4-3; d_call: TRBD1; clone_size: few; cdr3_nt: TGCGCCAGCAGCCAAGGCCACCGGGACAGGGGGGATGGCTATGGCTACACCTTC; cdr3_aa: CASSQGHRDRGDGYGYTF
j_call: TRBJ1-4; v_call: TRBV6-6; d_call: .; clone_size: once; cdr3_nt: TGTGCCAGCAGTTCCCAACACAGACACCCTAATGAAAAACTGTTTTTT; cdr3_aa: CASSSQHRHPNEKLFF
j_call: TRBJ2-7; v_call: TRBV11-2; d_call: TRBD1; clone_size: .; cdr3_nt: TGTGCCAGCAGCTCTGGAGACAGGGCCTACGAGCAGTACTTC; cdr3_aa: CASSSGDRAYEQYF
j_call: TRBJ1-2; v_call: TRBV7-9; d_call: .; clone_size: once; cdr3_nt: TGTGCCAGCAGCTCCGTTGTCTCTGGGCGTGGCTACCCCTTC; cdr3_aa: CASSSVVSGRGYPF
j_call: TRBJ1-1; v_call: TRBV6-5; d_call: TRBD1; clone_size: .; cdr3_nt: TGTGCCAGCAGCTCGGACAGGGGGCCCACTGAAGCTTTCTTT; cdr3_aa: CASSSDRGPTEAFF
j_call: TRBJ1-2; v_call: TRBV7-9; d_call: TRBD1; clone_size: once; cdr3_nt: TGTGCCAGCAGCCATGCAGGGACAGGGGGCGCGTATGGCTACACCTTC; cdr3_aa: CASSHAGTGGAYGYTF
j_call: TRBJ2-3; v_call: TRBV7-9; d_call: TRBD2; clone_size: .; cdr3_nt: TGTGCCAGCAGCTTAGCGCCGGCGGGGGGCCGCACAGATACGCAGTATTTT; cdr3_aa: CASSLAPAGGRTDTQYF
j_call: TRBJ1-1; v_call: TRBV19; d_call: TRBD1; clone_size: .; cdr3_nt: TGTGCCACCGTCGGGACAGGCATCACTGAAGCTTTCTTT; cdr3_aa: CATVGTGITEAFF
j_call: TRBJ1-6; v_call: TRBV5-6; d_call: TRBD1; clone_size: .; cdr3_nt: TGTGCCAGCAGCTCCCGGACAGGCTGGTGGAATTCACCCCTCCACTTT; cdr3_aa: CASSSRTGWWNSPLHF
j_call: TRBJ2-7; v_call: TRBV27; d_call: .; clone_size: once; cdr3_nt: TGTGCCAGCAGTCCACACAGGGCATCCTACGAGCAGTACTTC; cdr3_aa: CASSPHRASYEQYF
j_call: TRBJ1-5; v_call: TRBV4-1; d_call: TRBD1; clone_size: few; cdr3_nt: TGCGCCAGCAGCCAAGAAGGAACAGGGGATATGCAGCCCCAGCATTTT; cdr3_aa: CASSQEGTGDMQPQHF
j_call: TRBJ1-1; v_call: TRBV5-6; d_call: .; clone_size: few; cdr3_nt: TGTGCCAGCAGCGTATATACAGGGAAAGAGACTGAAGCTTTCTTT; cdr3_aa: CASSVYTGKETEAFF
j_call: TRBJ2-1; v_call: TRBV6-5; d_call: TRBD2; clone_size: .; cdr3_nt: TGTGCCAGCAGTTACTCCTGGGCTAGCGGTGGGTTGGGGCAGTTCTTC; cdr3_aa: CASSYSWASGGLGQFF
j_call: TRBJ2-7; v_call: TRBV7-2; d_call: TRBD2; clone_size: .; cdr3_nt: TGTGCCAGCAGCTATCGGGGGGGCGGGTCCTACGAGCAGTACTTC; cdr3_aa: CASSYRGGGSYEQYF
j_call: TRBJ2-5; v_call: TRBV2; d_call: TRBD1; clone_size: once; cdr3_nt: TGTGCCAGCGCCTTCACAGGGGTCCAAGAGACCCAGTACTTC; cdr3_aa: CASAFTGVQETQYF
j_call: TRBJ1-5; v_call: TRBV5-6; d_call: TRBD1; clone_size: few; cdr3_nt: TGTGCCAGCAGCCGACAGGGAAGAGCGCCCCAGCATTTT; cdr3_aa: CASSRQGRAPQHF
j_call: TRBJ1-1; v_call: TRBV10-1; d_call: .; clone_size: .; cdr3_nt: TGCGCCAGCAGTGGGGAGGTGAACACTGAAGCTTTCTTT; cdr3_aa: CASSGEVNTEAFF
j_call: TRBJ1-2; v_call: TRBV28; d_call: .; clone_size: .; cdr3_nt: TGTGCCAGCAGTTCCCCGACAGACTTTCCCTATGGCTACACCTTC; cdr3_aa: CASSSPTDFPYGYTF
j_call: TRBJ1-1; v_call: TRBV27; d_call: TRBD1; clone_size: .; cdr3_nt: TGTGCCAGCAGTTTATACGGGACAGGGGGTCACACTGAAGCTTTCTTT; cdr3_aa: CASSLYGTGGHTEAFF
j_call: TRBJ2-2; v_call: TRBV20-1; d_call: .; clone_size: .; cdr3_nt: TGCAGTGCTAAGGGGGCCGGGGAGCTGTTTTTT; cdr3_aa: CSAKGAGELFF
j_call: TRBJ1-5; v_call: TRBV19; d_call: .; clone_size: .; cdr3_nt: TGTGCCAGTAGTATTCGGCAGGGTTACAATCAGCCCCAGCATTTT; cdr3_aa: CASSIRQGYNQPQHF
j_call: TRBJ2-7; v_call: TRBV12-2; d_call: .; clone_size: few; cdr3_nt: TGTGCAAGTCGCCCACTCCCCGGACAGGGGGCTAGCGAGCAGTACTTC; cdr3_aa: CASRPLPGQGASEQYF
j_call: TRBJ2-1; v_call: TRBV4-2; d_call: TRBD2; clone_size: .; cdr3_nt: TGTGCCAGCAGCCGATCTGGCCTAGCGGGTCCTCCAGAGATCTTC; cdr3_aa: CASSRSGLAGPPEIF
j_call: TRBJ1-4; v_call: TRBV15; d_call: TRBD1; clone_size: .; cdr3_nt: TGTGCCACCAGCAGAGCCCGGACAGGGGGCGGAAATGAAAAACTGTTTTTT; cdr3_aa: CATSRARTGGGNEKLFF
j_call: TRBJ1-2; v_call: TRBV28; d_call: .; clone_size: .; cdr3_nt: TGTGCCAGCAGTTTTCCCCGGATCGGGTTCGATGGCTACACCTTC; cdr3_aa: CASSFPRIGFDGYTF
j_call: TRBJ2-2; v_call: TRBV5-1; d_call: TRBD1; clone_size: few; cdr3_nt: TGCGCCAGCAGCCTAAAAACAGGGGATACCGGGGAGCTGTTTTTT; cdr3_aa: CASSLKTGDTGELFF
j_call: TRBJ1-1; v_call: TRBV7-2; d_call: .; clone_size: .; cdr3_nt: TGTGCCAGCAGCTTGACAGCTAACACTGAAGCTTTCTTT; cdr3_aa: CASSLTANTEAFF
j_call: TRBJ1-1; v_call: TRBV30; d_call: TRBD1; clone_size: .; cdr3_nt: TGTGCCTGGAGTAGATCAGGGGGCATTAAAGGTAGGACTGAAGCTTTCTTT; cdr3_aa: CAWSRSGGIKGRTEAFF
j_call: TRBJ2-2; v_call: TRBV7-2; d_call: TRBD1; clone_size: .; cdr3_nt: TGTGCCAGCAGCTTACAGGGGGTGAACACCGGGGAGCTGTTTTTT; cdr3_aa: CASSLQGVNTGELFF
j_call: TRBJ2-4; v_call: TRBV6-1; d_call: .; clone_size: .; cdr3_nt: TGTGCCAGCAGTGAAGCCCAGGCATCGACAGGCACGAAAAACATTCAGTACTTC; cdr3_aa: CASSEAQASTGTKNIQYF
j_call: TRBJ2-1; v_call: TRBV28; d_call: .; clone_size: .; cdr3_nt: TGTGCCAGCAGCTCTGGGCTAGCGCCTTCCTACAATGAGCAGTTCTTC; cdr3_aa: CASSSGLAPSYNEQFF